The 28 T cell receptor beta chains below all came from one sample that was sequenced in a study of Tregs in tolerant kidney transplant recipients. Only in-frame clones appear in the TCRdb table, and some are missing; sequencing was by immunoSEQ multiplex PCR. The sample contains roughly 250,000 clones, 80% to 85% of which appear only once. The sequenced material came from CD4+ T cells from blood. The receptors come from a human donor in good health.

The chain couples TRBV7-2 to TRBJ2-3; 8 bases align to TRBD2. The germline CDR1 and CDR2 sequences are SGHTA and FQGNSA. The CDR3 contains 16 residues. V lost 5 bases, J lost 3 bases, and 10 bases stayed unmatched. The CDR3 loop is CASSRRSLAVTDTQYF. The CDR3 coding sequence is TGTGCCAGCAGCCGCCGATCACTAGCGGTTACAGATACGCAGTATTTT. The whole variable domain, remainder taken from reference TRBV7-2 and TRBJ2-3, is GAGVSQSPSNKVTEKGKDVELRCDPISGHTALYWYRQSLGQGLEFLIYFQGNSAPDKSGLPSDRFSAERTGGSVSTLTIQRTQQEDSAVYLCASSRRSLAVTDTQYFGPGTRLTVL.

The sample holds one count of this clone. J is TRBJ2-7 and V is TRBV10-1; D tentatively reads TRBD1 or TRBD2 (6 bases each). There are 14 residues in the CDR3. V lost 6 bases and J lost 4, with 16 bases in between. The V gene's germline CDR1 is WNHNN and CDR2 SYGVQD (reference sequence). The CDR3 coding sequence is TGCGCCAGCAGGGGGGGCCCCCCCCGTTACGAGCAGTACTTC. Its translation is CASRGGPPRYEQYF.

V and J are TRBV6-1 and TRBJ2-1; D is perhaps TRBD1 or TRBD2 (5 bases each). V was pared by 7 bases and J by 8 bases, with 9 bases between. CDR1 and CDR2 from the germline V gene are MNHNS and SASEGT. The CDR3 contains 11 residues. DNA of the CDR3: TGTGCCAGCAACTTGGGGGATGAGCAGTTCTTC. Residues: CASNLGDEQFF.

The V and J genes are TRBV19 and TRBJ1-1, with D possibly matching TRBD1 (5 bases). Germline V gene lookup returns CDR1 LNHDA and CDR2 SQIVND (reference sequence). The CDR3 length is 13 residues. The ends were cut back, 7 bases at V and 7 bases at J, with 16 bases in the middle. The CDR3 bases are TGTGCCAGTACCCGGCGGGGACGGGTTGAAGCTTTCTTT. This translates into CASTRRGRVEAFF.

The chain couples TRBV2 to TRBJ2-4, with a weak D call TRBD1 (5 bases). The CDR3 spans 15 residues. Germline values: CDR1 SNHLY, CDR2 FYNNEI. The V end lost 1 base, the J end lost 6 bases, and 13 bases lay between the germline ends. The CDR3 region has the DNA TGTGCCAGCAGTGAAGAACAGGTGGAGAGAAACATTCAGTACTTC. It specifies CASSEEQVERNIQYF.

V and J are TRBV21-1 and TRBJ2-7. TRBV21-1 is a pseudogene. This CDR3 is 18 amino acids long. DNA for the CDR3: TGTGCCAGCAGCAAAGCGCTTCAGAAGGGATCGGTGACCTACGAGCAGTACTTC. Its protein is CASSKALQKGSVTYEQYF.

J is TRBJ1-1 and V is TRBV2; no firm D call. The CDR3 runs 15 residues. V lost 4 bases, J lost 7 bases, and 19 bases lay in between. Germline values: CDR1 SNHLY, CDR2 FYNNEI. CDR3 in amino acids: CASSVGLADRDEAFF. The CDR3 DNA reads as TGTGCCAGCAGTGTTGGGCTCGCGGACCGTGATGAAGCTTTCTTT.

The chain combines TRBV15 with TRBJ2-3, with 14 bases that match TRBD2. Germline V gene sequence: CDR1 LNHNV, CDR2 YYDKDF (reference sequence). The CDR3 runs 20 residues. The trim removed 2 bases at V and 4 bases at J, leaving 14 bases unmatched. CDR3 nucleotides: TGTGCCACCAGCAGAACAAGAACTCGGACTAGCGGGAGGATCTCAGATACGCAGTATTTT. Translation: CATSRTRTRTSGRISDTQYF.

The chain recombines TRBV27 with TRBJ1-2; tentatively, D is TRBD1 (5 bases). CDR3 length: 15 amino acids. Germline loops: CDR1 MNHEY, CDR2 SMNVEV (reference sequence). The ends were cut back, 5 bases at V and 1 base at J, with 14 bases in the middle. CDR3 amino acids: CASSGLRGINYGYTF. For the CDR3, the DNA is TGTGCCAGCAGTGGCTTAAGGGGCATTAACTATGGCTACACCTTC.

V gene TRBV18 combines with J gene TRBJ1-5; D unclear. Per germline, CDR1 KGHSH and CDR2 LQKENI. The ends were cut back, 4 bases at V and 0 bases at J, with 4 bases in the middle. The CDR3 extends over 13 amino acids. The DNA for the CDR3 is TGTGCCAGCTCACAGGGTAGCAATCAGCCCCAGCATTTT. It encodes CASSQGSNQPQHF.

As concerns this clone: The same CDR3 is also encoded by other DNA sequences in this sample. V and J are TRBV5-1 and TRBJ1-5; tentatively, D is TRBD1 (5 bases). The V and J ends lost 4 bases and 2 bases respectively, with 10 bases between them. CDR3 size: 14 residues. Germline loops: CDR1 SGHRS, CDR2 YFSETQ. The CDR3 bases are TGCGCCAGCAGCACCGGACACCGCAATCAGCCCCAGCATTTT. This translates into CASSTGHRNQPQHF.

V is TRBV5-7 and J is TRBJ2-7; 10 nucleotides align to TRBD1. Being an ORF, TRBV5-7 has a function that is uncertain. V lost 2 bases and J lost 4; bases outside the gene matches: 3. The CDR3 consists of 14 residues. The CDR3 DNA reads TGTGCCAGCAGCTTTCGGACAGGGGGGTACGAGCAGTACTTC. Protein product: CASSFRTGGYEQYF.

The chain joins TRBV7-2 to TRBJ2-5; TRBD2 matches 10 bases. The CDR3 has 16 residues. V dropped 1 base and J dropped 10; count of bases not matched to a gene: 12. Germline V gene lookup returns CDR1 SGHTA and CDR2 FQGNSA. The CDR3 sequence is CASSLDLTSGRGGQYF. The CDR3 DNA follows: TGTGCCAGCAGCTTAGACCTGACTAGCGGGCGGGGGGGCCAGTACTTC.

V gene TRBV5-6 combines with J gene TRBJ2-1, with D perhaps matching TRBD2 (5 bases). V lost 9 bases and J 2 bases, leaving 18 bases between the germline ends. The CDR3 runs to 15 residues. Germline CDR1 is SGHDT and CDR2 is YYEEEE. For the CDR3, the DNA is TGTGCCACCGGAGGCCTAGCAGTCACCTACAATGAGCAGTTCTTC. It codes for CATGGLAVTYNEQFF.

The chain combines TRBV5-4 with TRBJ1-2, with a possible D match to TRBD1 (5 bases). Germline values: CDR1 SGHNT, CDR2 YYREEE (reference sequence). V shed 4 bases and J shed 0 bases, with 10 bases lying between them. The CDR3 loop spans 14 amino acids. Written as DNA, the CDR3 is TGTGCCAGCAGCCGGGACGGATCTAACTATGGCTACACCTTC. This sequence encodes CASSRDGSNYGYTF.

V is TRBV30 and J is TRBJ2-4, with 8 bases that match TRBD1. Per the germline V gene, CDR1 is GTSNPN and CDR2 is SVGIG (reference sequence). The junction had 5 bases not matched to a gene; V was cut back by 1 base and J by 0 bases. There are 16 residues in the CDR3. The CDR3 is CAWSAQGALAKNIQYF. In DNA form, the CDR3 reads TGTGCCTGGAGTGCCCAGGGGGCCCTAGCCAAAAACATTCAGTACTTC.

The chain links TRBV5-1 to TRBJ2-5; D possibly corresponds to TRBD1 (6 bases). The CDR3 length is 14 residues. The germline CDR1 and CDR2 sequences are SGHRS and YFSETQ. Trimming stripped 4 bases from V and 9 bases from J, with 19 bases between. CDR3 region: CASSKDSRTAAQYF. The CDR3 coding sequence is TGCGCCAGCAGCAAGGACAGCCGTACGGCGGCCCAGTACTTC.

The chain joins TRBV14 to TRBJ2-7; TRBD1 agrees at 8 bases. Germline assignment: CDR1 SGHDN and CDR2 FVKESK. The CDR3 sequence is 15 residues long. Trimming at V came to 1 base and at J to 2 bases, leaving 4 bases not matched to a gene. As DNA, the CDR3 is TGTGCCAGCAGCCAAGGAGACAGGGGTACCTACGAGCAGTACTTC. Translating gives CASSQGDRGTYEQYF.

The gene calls are TRBV12-5 and TRBJ2-3; 7 positions agree with TRBD2. CDR3 length: 17 residues. Germline CDR1 reads LGHNT; CDR2 reads FRNRAP. The trim removed 1 base at V and 4 bases at J, leaving 11 bases unmatched. CDR3 nucleotide sequence: TGTGCTAGTGGTTTGGGGCTGGTTGGCGGGGGACCAGATACGCAGTATTTT. Its translation: CASGLGLVGGGPDTQYF.

The gene calls are TRBV19 and TRBJ1-1; D is undetermined. Germline CDR1 and CDR2: LNHDA and SQIVND (reference sequence). The germline V and J ends were trimmed by 3 bases and 4 bases, with 18 bases remaining between them. This CDR3 is 16 amino acids long. The CDR3 coding sequence is TGTGCCAGTAGTATGGAGGCCCGGGCGTGGGTCACTGAAGCTTTCTTT. Protein sequence: CASSMEARAWVTEAFF.

In DNA form, the CDR3 reads TGCGCCAGCAGCCCTACAGGGGATAACTATGGCTACACCTTC. Amino acid sequence: CASSPTGDNYGYTF. The gene calls are TRBV5-1 and TRBJ1-2, with TRBD1 identical over 7 bases. Trimming at V came to 4 bases and at J to 1 base, leaving 4 bases not matched to a gene. The CDR3 consists of 14 residues. Per germline, CDR1 SGHRS and CDR2 YFSETQ.

The J gene is TRBJ2-7, the V gene TRBV6-6; 8 nucleotides align to TRBD1. This CDR3 has 14 residues. The V gene's germline CDR1 is MNHNY and CDR2 SVGAGI (reference sequence). The J segment lost 2 bases and the V segment lost 6 bases, leaving 6 bases of the junction unmatched. The CDR3 DNA reads as TGTGCCAGCAGCAGGGGACAGGCAGCCTACGAGCAGTACTTC. Translation gives CASSRGQAAYEQYF.

The genes are TRBV7-2 and TRBJ2-3; the match to TRBD2 covers 13 bases. This CDR3 spans 17 amino acids. Germline CDR1 reads SGHTA; CDR2 reads FQGNSA. Trimming at V came to 5 bases and at J to 0 bases, leaving 5 bases not matched to a gene. The CDR3, as DNA: TGTGCCAGCAGCGAGTGGACTAGCGGGAGTAGCACAGATACGCAGTATTTT. This encodes CASSEWTSGSSTDTQYF. The entire variable domain, with the rest obtained from reference TRBV7-2 and TRBJ2-3, is as follows: GAGVSQSPSNKVTEKGKDVELRCDPISGHTALYWYRQSLGQGLEFLIYFQGNSAPDKSGLPSDRFSAERTGGSVSTLTIQRTQQEDSAVYLCASSEWTSGSSTDTQYFGPGTRLTVL.

V gene TRBV6-4 combines with J gene TRBJ2-2, with 9 nucleotides matching TRBD1. V shed 5 bases, J shed 1 base, and the junction held 8 bases outside the gene matches. Germline values: CDR1 MRHNA, CDR2 SNTAGT. This CDR3 has 17 residues. The CDR3 is CASSPGTGKGNTGELFF. CDR3 sequence (DNA): TGTGCCAGCAGTCCCGGGACAGGGAAGGGGAACACCGGGGAGCTGTTTTTT.

The rearrangement links TRBV5-1 to TRBJ1-3, with D perhaps matching TRBD1 (5 bases). The CDR3 runs 16 residues. Trimming shortened V by 4 bases and J by 4 bases, and 18 bases separated the two germline ends. The germline gives CDR1 SGHRS, CDR2 YFSETQ. CDR3 region: CASSPQGSLTGNTIYF. CDR3 bases: TGCGCCAGCAGCCCCCAGGGTTCCTTGACCGGAAACACCATATATTTT. The full variable domain, its missing parts supplied by reference TRBV5-1 and TRBJ1-3, is KAGVTQTPRYLIKTRGQQVTLSCSPISGHRSVSWYQQTPGQGLQFLFEYFSETQRNKGNFPGRFSGRQFSNSRSEMNVSTLELGDSALYLCASSPQGSLTGNTIYFGEGSWLTVV.

This rearrangement joins TRBV27 to TRBJ1-4; TRBD1 matches at 8 bases. With V trimmed by 4 bases and J by 7 bases, 5 bases remained unmatched. CDR1 MNHEY and CDR2 SMNVEV come from the germline V gene (reference sequence). This CDR3 region has 14 residues. The CDR3 coding sequence is TGTGCCAGCAGTTCAGACGGGACAGGTGAAAAACTGTTTTTT. Translated, it gives CASSSDGTGEKLFF.

The V call is TRBV4-1, the J call TRBJ2-2; D is perhaps TRBD1 (5 bases). The CDR3 spans 15 residues. V was cut by 0 bases and J by 13 bases, with 18 bases left in between. Germline V gives CDR1 MGHRA, CDR2 YSYEKL. Here the CDR3 reads CASSQDRQFDSWLFF. CDR3 DNA: TGCGCCAGCAGCCAAGATCGACAGTTTGATTCGTGGCTGTTTTTT.

In DNA form, the CDR3 reads TGTGCCAGCAGTCTCACAGGGCGCACAGATACGCAGTATTTT. As protein: CASSLTGRTDTQYF. This rearrangement joins TRBV6-5 to TRBJ2-3; possible D gene TRBD1, 6 bases. Trimming pared 5 bases from V and 1 base from J, leaving 10 bases between. This CDR3 comprises 14 residues. Germline V gene lookup returns CDR1 MNHEY and CDR2 SVGAGI.